A selection of T cell receptor beta chains follows, all from one sample in a study of T cells in Graves' hyperthyroidism and ophthalmopathy. Via MiXCR, TCRdb re-called the multiplex PCR reads, giving one row per CDR3 protein. The data hold about 500,000 distinct CDR3 sequences, with about a sixth observed a single time. Sample: blood. All receptors derive from a woman between 18 and 29 years old with Graves' hyperthyroidism. The CDR3 runs from the conserved cysteine through the conserved F or W. A D gene is named only where the DNA matches it firmly. A clone size is listed for some rows: how often the clone was seen (once, few, many), or a class if it is expanded.

cdr3_aa cdr3_nt d_call j_call v_call cdr3_length clone_size
CSARDLGQGANEQYF TGCAGTGCTAGAGATCTGGGACAGGGGGCCAACGAGCAGTACTTC TRBD1 TRBJ2-7 TRBV20-1 15 .
CASSLGSKRRAFF TGTGCCAGCAGTTTAGGCAGTAAAAGGAGGGCTTTCTTT . TRBJ1-1 TRBV12-3/TRBV12-4 13 many
CASSPGVVNYGYTF TGTGCCAGCAGCCCCGGGGTGGTAAACTATGGCTACACCTTC . TRBJ1-2 TRBV12-3/TRBV12-4 14 many
CSAPRTGAAYGYTF TGCAGTGCTCCTCGGACAGGGGCCGCCTATGGCTACACCTTC TRBD1 TRBJ1-2 TRBV20-1 14 few
CASSDGTKGLYEQYF TGCGCCAGCTCCGACGGGACAAAGGGACTCTACGAGCAGTACTTC . TRBJ2-7 TRBV10-1 15 many
CASSARQGDTGELFF TGTGCCAGCAGTGCCCGACAGGGAGACACCGGGGAGCTGTTTTTT TRBD1 TRBJ2-2 TRBV2 15 many
CASSRRRRGAFHEQYF TGTGCCAGCAGCAGACGGCGTCGCGGGGCTTTTCACGAGCAGTACTTC . TRBJ2-7 TRBV11-3 16 many
CASSLAQGDEQFF TGCGCCAGCAGTTTAGCACAGGGGGATGAGCAGTTCTTC TRBD1 TRBJ2-1 TRBV28 13 once
CASSPSPGALYEQYF TGTGCCAGCAGCCCTTCCCCGGGGGCACTCTACGAGCAGTACTTC . TRBJ2-7 TRBV11-2 15 .
CATSRVPKGSETQYF TGTGCCACCAGCAGAGTGCCAAAGGGATCAGAGACCCAGTACTTC . TRBJ2-5 TRBV15 15 few
CASSLSQGPDTQYF TGTGCCAGCAGTTTAAGTCAAGGCCCAGATACGCAGTATTTT . TRBJ2-3 TRBV27 14 many
CSARGTGLNQPQHF TGCAGTGCTAGAGGGACAGGGCTAAATCAGCCCCAGCATTTT TRBD1 TRBJ1-5 TRBV20-1 14 few
CSVETGTSVHEQYF TGCAGCGTTGAAACCGGGACTAGCGTCCACGAGCAGTACTTC TRBD2 TRBJ2-7 TRBV29-1 14 many
CASSTTGQGVGEAFF TGTGCCAGCAGCACCACGGGACAGGGGGTCGGTGAAGCTTTCTTT TRBD1 TRBJ1-1 TRBV7-3 15 many
CAITLSGGAADTQYF TGTGCCATCACTCTTAGCGGGGGGGCGGCAGATACGCAGTATTTT TRBD2 TRBJ2-3 TRBV10-3 15 many
CASSEYSPYSYNEQFF TGTGCCAGCAGTGAGTACAGTCCATACTCCTACAATGAGCAGTTCTTC . TRBJ2-1 TRBV6-1 16 .
CASRNGAGGDTQYF TGTGCCAGCAGAAATGGGGCAGGGGGAGATACGCAGTATTTT TRBD1 TRBJ2-3 TRBV7-9 14 many
CSAPRDRASYEQYF TGCAGTGCCCCCCGGGACAGGGCCTCCTACGAGCAGTACTTC TRBD1 TRBJ2-7 TRBV20-1 14 .
CSALGQEGRATGELFF TGCAGCGCTCTGGGACAGGAAGGGCGTGCGACCGGGGAGCTGTTTTTT TRBD1 TRBJ2-2 TRBV29-1 16 .
CASSFRTSFDEQFF TGTGCCAGCAGCTTCCGGACTAGCTTCGATGAGCAGTTCTTC TRBD2 TRBJ2-1 TRBV6-1 14 many
CASSQWRGGKDTQYF TGTGCCAGCAGCCAATGGCGGGGGGGCAAAGATACGCAGTATTTT TRBD2 TRBJ2-3 TRBV4-2 15 .
CAWSALFSPGELFF TGTGCCTGGAGTGCCCTCTTCTCTCCCGGGGAGCTGTTTTTT . TRBJ2-2 TRBV30 14 .
CSVPSGNTIYF TGCAGCGTCCCATCTGGAAACACCATATATTTT . TRBJ1-3 TRBV29-1 11 .
CASSEWDQGNNTDTQYF TGTGCCAGCAGTGAATGGGATCAAGGGAACAACACAGATACGCAGTATTTT . TRBJ2-3 TRBV25-1 17 few
CASSLSGSDTQYF TGTGCCAGCAGCCTGTCCGGGTCAGATACGCAGTATTTT . TRBJ2-3 TRBV14 13 .
CASSYTKEAFF TGTGCCAGCAGTTATACGAAGGAAGCTTTCTTT . TRBJ1-1 TRBV11-2 11 .
CASKAGAGTDTQYF TGTGCCAGCAAAGCGGGAGCGGGCACAGATACGCAGTATTTT TRBD2 TRBJ2-3 TRBV2 14 many
CKGQGGNEQFF TGCAAAGGACAGGGCGGCAATGAGCAGTTCTTC TRBD1 TRBJ2-1 TRBV20-1 11 .
CASSPGGQGQETQYF TGTGCCAGCAGCCCCGGTGGACAGGGGCAAGAGACCCAGTACTTC TRBD1 TRBJ2-5 TRBV6-1 15 many
CASSQENTEAFF TGTGCCAGCAGCCAAGAAAACACTGAAGCTTTCTTT . TRBJ1-1 TRBV3-1 12 many
CASSQEGLHYEQYF TGTGCCAGCAGCCAAGAGGGGCTTCACTACGAGCAGTACTTC . TRBJ2-7 TRBV4-2 14 .
CSAPTGGGGTDTQYF TGCAGTGCCCCTACGGGCGGAGGCGGTACAGATACGCAGTATTTT . TRBJ2-3 TRBV20-1 15 many
CASSLVVRAGYNEQFF TGCGCCAGCAGCTTGGTCGTTAGAGCAGGCTACAATGAGCAGTTCTTC . TRBJ2-1 TRBV5-1 16 few
CASRPDRYTDTQYF TGTGCCAGCAGACCGGACAGGTACACAGATACGCAGTATTTT TRBD1 TRBJ2-3 TRBV7-2 14 .
CASSLAPSGSGIQYF TGTGCCAGCAGCTTAGCCCCTAGCGGGAGTGGCATTCAGTACTTC TRBD2 TRBJ2-4 TRBV7-2 15 few
CASSFQSLTDTQYF TGTGCCAGCAGCTTTCAAAGTCTCACAGATACGCAGTATTTT . TRBJ2-3 TRBV7-2 14 many
CSVRAGGPGETQYF TGCAGCGTTCGAGCGGGGGGGCCGGGAGAGACCCAGTACTTC TRBD2 TRBJ2-5 TRBV29-1 14 .
CASSSSGTSSYEQYF TGTGCCAGCAGCTCCTCCGGGACTAGCTCCTACGAGCAGTACTTC TRBD2 TRBJ2-7 TRBV7-2 15 many
CASSRRDTRNTEAFF TGTGCCAGCAGCCGCCGGGACACAAGGAACACTGAAGCTTTCTTT . TRBJ1-1 TRBV3-1 15 many
CASSFPASGRSYEQYF TGCGCCAGCAGCTTTCCGGCTAGCGGGAGGTCCTACGAGCAGTACTTC TRBD2 TRBJ2-7 TRBV5-1 16 many
CASSPYDSSSGNTIYF TGCGCCAGCAGCCCTTACGACTCGAGCTCTGGAAACACCATATATTTT . TRBJ1-3 TRBV5-1 16 few
CASPQGASTDTQYF TGTGCCAGCCCACAGGGGGCTAGCACAGATACGCAGTATTTT TRBD1 TRBJ2-3 TRBV18 14 .
CASSYLAGGKNIQYF TGTGCCAGCAGTTACTTGGCGGGGGGCAAAAACATTCAGTACTTC TRBD2 TRBJ2-4 TRBV6-5 15 many
CSARDGTGAYEQYF TGCAGTGCTAGAGATGGGACAGGAGCCTACGAGCAGTACTTC TRBD1 TRBJ2-7 TRBV20-1 14 few
CASSQRTVMNTEAFF TGTGCCAGCAGCCAAAGGACAGTCATGAACACTGAAGCTTTCTTT . TRBJ1-1 TRBV5-4 15 few
CASSPSNTGELFF TGTGCCAGCTCACCATCGAACACCGGGGAGCTGTTTTTT . TRBJ2-2 TRBV18 13 many
CASSQPGRTYEQYF TGCGCCAGCAGCCAACCGGGACGGACCTACGAGCAGTACTTC . TRBJ2-7 TRBV4-1 14 few
CASSSDRVRSEAFF TGTGCCAGCAGTTCGGACAGGGTGAGGTCTGAAGCTTTCTTT TRBD1 TRBJ1-1 TRBV2 14 many
CASSFTRSNTEAFF TGTGCCAGCAGCTTCACCCGGTCGAACACTGAAGCTTTCTTT . TRBJ1-1 TRBV11-3 14 many
CSADPTGEETQYF TGCAGTGCCGACCCAACAGGGGAAGAGACCCAGTACTTC TRBD1 TRBJ2-5 TRBV20-1 13 many
CASSAGTSGQNTGELFF TGTGCCAGCAGCGCGGGGACTAGCGGGCAAAACACCGGGGAGCTGTTTTTT TRBD2 TRBJ2-2 TRBV7-2 17 .
CASSTGQRQETQYF TGTGCCAGCAGCACGGGACAGCGGCAGGAGACCCAGTACTTC TRBD1 TRBJ2-5 TRBV3-1 14 many
CASSLEGGTYEQYF TGTGCCAGCAGCTTAGAGGGGGGTACCTACGAGCAGTACTTC . TRBJ2-7 TRBV7-2 14 many
CASSLDGRETQYF TGTGCCAGCAGCTTAGATGGGAGGGAGACCCAGTACTTC . TRBJ2-5 TRBV7-9 13 .
CASGLGGLAREEQFF TGTGCTAGTGGTTTGGGGGGACTAGCTAGAGAAGAGCAGTTCTTC TRBD2 TRBJ2-1 TRBV12-5 15 .
CASSPPTRTGEAFF TGTGCCAGCTCACCACCAACCCGGACAGGTGAAGCTTTCTTT TRBD1 TRBJ1-1 TRBV18 14 many
CASRLGQGPNEKLFF TGTGCCAGCAGACTCGGACAGGGACCTAATGAAAAACTGTTTTTT TRBD1 TRBJ1-4 TRBV28 15 many
CASSLTGNNDEQYF TGTGCCAGCTCACTGACAGGGAACAACGACGAGCAGTACTTC TRBD1 TRBJ2-7 TRBV18 14 few
CASSKDRGSEKLFF TGTGCCAGCAGTAAAGACAGGGGGAGTGAAAAACTGTTTTTT TRBD1 TRBJ1-4 TRBV2 14 .
CASSPRLQETQYF TGTGCCAGCAGCCCCCGTCTTCAAGAGACCCAGTACTTC . TRBJ2-5 TRBV28 13 many